Shown below are 27 T cell receptor beta chains from a single sample sequenced in a study of shared clonotypes between healthy human individuals. The method was immunoSEQ multiplex PCR; TCRdb's version includes in-frame clones alone and lacks a portion of them. This repertoire shows roughly 2.2 million clones, around 92% found once; its top ten account for about 0.36%. Sequencing was performed on naive CD4+ T cells from PBMCs. As for subset: CD45RA+ positively selected. All receptors come from a man younger than 35 in good health. Some clones in this sample may be carry-over from other donors' samples.

The V call is TRBV10-1, the J call TRBJ2-2; 9 bases map to TRBD1. The CDR3 length is 13 residues. Germline-derived CDR1 and CDR2 are WNHNN and SYGVQD (reference sequence). The V gene end was trimmed by 8 bases and the J gene end by 6 bases; junction bases not matched to a gene: 4. The CDR3 DNA sequence: TGCGCCAGCTCACGGACAGGGGCCGGGGAGCTGTTTTTT. It yields the protein CASSRTGAGELFF.

The rearrangement joins TRBV28 to TRBJ2-7; the D gene is possibly TRBD2 (6 bases). There are 16 residues in the CDR3. Germline values: CDR1 MDHEN, CDR2 SYDVKM. V was shortened by 6 bases and J by 2 bases, with 20 bases between the two germline ends. CDR3 sequence: CASRPPGEARTYEQYF. The CDR3 DNA reads TGTGCCAGCAGACCCCCCGGGGAGGCACGTACCTACGAGCAGTACTTC.

The chain uses TRBV28 and TRBJ1-2, with D possibly TRBD1 on 6 matching bases. The germline CDR1 and CDR2 sequences are MDHEN and SYDVKM. The CDR3 runs 14 residues. The CDR3 DNA sequence: TGTGCAGCCGACGAAAACAGGGCTTCCGATGGCTACACCTTC. Protein product: CAADENRASDGYTF.

The chain employs TRBV6-6 and TRBJ2-2; D may be TRBD1 (5 bases). Trimming pared 8 bases from V and 2 bases from J, leaving 9 bases between. Germline V gene sequence: CDR1 MNHNY, CDR2 SVGAGI (reference sequence). This CDR3 region has 13 residues. In DNA, the CDR3 is TGTGCCAGCTTCAGGGAAAACACCGGGGAGCTGTTTTTT. Translation gives CASFRENTGELFF.

This chain joins TRBV5-1 and TRBJ2-1; 10 bases map to TRBD2. The V and J ends lost 4 bases and 4 bases, in that order; junction bases with no gene match: 5. Germline loops: CDR1 SGHRS, CDR2 YFSETQ. The CDR3 extends over 15 amino acids. The CDR3 spells CASSTTSGPYNEQFF. DNA of the CDR3: TGCGCCAGCAGCACGACTAGCGGGCCATACAATGAGCAGTTCTTC.

This chain connects TRBV5-4 to TRBJ2-3; the match to TRBD2 covers 10 bases. Trimming removed 4 bases from V and 1 base from J; junction bases left unmatched: 6. From germline, CDR1 is SGHNT and CDR2 YYREEE (reference sequence). CDR3 length: 16 amino acids. The CDR3 DNA follows: TGTGCCAGCAGCCCCAAGCGGGAGGGTGGCACAGATACGCAGTATTTT. Protein product: CASSPKREGGTDTQYF.

In regard to this clone: Other DNA sequences within the sample encode an identical CDR3. The V and J genes are TRBV9 and TRBJ1-2, with D tentatively TRBD1 (6 bases). This CDR3 region has 13 residues. V was trimmed by 2 bases and J by 2 bases, leaving 7 bases between them. Germline V CDR1 and CDR2: SGDLS, YYNGEE. The CDR3 region has the DNA TGTGCCAGCAGCGTGGACAGAAACTATGGCTACACCTTC. Translation: CASSVDRNYGYTF. Combining the CDR3 with reference TRBV9 and TRBJ1-2 gives the whole variable domain DSGVTQTPKHLITATGQRVTLRCSPRSGDLSVYWYQQSLDQGLQFLIQYYNGEERAKGNILERFSAQQFPDLHSELNLSSLELGDSALYFCASSVDRNYGYTFGSGTRLTVV.

The gene calls are TRBV28 and TRBJ1-1; 7 nucleotides line up with TRBD1. With V trimmed by 4 bases and J by 1 base, 9 bases remained unmatched. The CDR3 spans 16 residues. Germline V gives CDR1 MDHEN, CDR2 SYDVKM. The CDR3 loop is CASSSGGARGNTEAFF. DNA of the CDR3: TGTGCCAGCAGTTCAGGGGGGGCCAGGGGGAACACTGAAGCTTTCTTT.

This clone showed up just once. A read error may account for a junction end that differs from germline. The chain employs TRBV6-1 and TRBJ2-5; D uncertain. Germline loops: CDR1 MNHNS, CDR2 SASEGT. The CDR3 totals 12 residues. As DNA, the CDR3 is TGTGCCAGCAATGAAGTGGGGGAGACCCAGTACTTC. It specifies CASNEVGETQYF.

A single count supports this clone. The CDR3 bases are TGCGCCAGCAGCCAGACCGGGTTGGGGGGATCGGGAAACACCATATATTTT. This gives the protein CASSQTGLGGSGNTIYF. The chain uses TRBV4-1 and TRBJ1-3, with D possibly matching TRBD1 (5 bases). The CDR3 is 17 residues long. CDR1 MGHRA and CDR2 YSYEKL come from the germline V gene. The V gene lost 3 bases and the J gene lost 4 bases, with 19 bases spanning the gap.

V gene TRBV28 combines with J gene TRBJ1-4; TRBD1 matches 9 bases. The CDR3 is 17 amino acids. The V and J ends lost 4 bases and 8 bases, in that order; junction bases with no gene match: 14. Germline-derived CDR1 and CDR2 are MDHEN and SYDVKM. The CDR3 sequence is CASSYGQGRTEGEKLFF. The CDR3 DNA reads TGTGCCAGCAGTTATGGACAGGGGAGGACTGAGGGGGAAAAACTGTTTTTT.

This clone appeared once. This chain links TRBV19 with TRBJ1-1; TRBD1 is a possible D gene (5 bases). Germline V CDR1 and CDR2: LNHDA, SQIVND (reference sequence). This CDR3 has 15 residues. Deletions cut 1 base from V and 1 base from J, with 10 bases between. CDR3 sequence (DNA): TGTGCCAGTAGTATAGTGCAGGGAACGAACACTGAAGCTTTCTTT. Its protein is CASSIVQGTNTEAFF. Looking up the rest from reference TRBV19 and TRBJ1-1 gives the full variable domain: DGGITQSPKYLFRKEGQNVTLSCEQNLNHDAMYWYRQDPGQGLRLIYYSQIVNDFQKGDIAEGYSVSREKKESFPLTVTSAQKNPTAFYLCASSIVQGTNTEAFFGQGTRLTVV.

J is TRBJ2-7 and V is TRBV6-5; TRBD2 aligns across 8 bases. The CDR3 loop spans 14 amino acids. Per germline, CDR1 MNHEY and CDR2 SVGAGI. V lost 5 bases to trimming and J lost 3 bases; unmatched junction nucleotides: 6. In DNA form, the CDR3 reads TGTGCCAGCAGTAAGGGACTAGAGCACTACGAGCAGTACTTC. Its translation is CASSKGLEHYEQYF.

This clone was seen only once. The chain recombines TRBV5-4 with TRBJ2-3; 7 nucleotides line up with TRBD2. The germline V gene has CDR1 SGHNT and CDR2 YYREEE (reference sequence). V lost 10 bases and J lost 4; bases outside the gene matches: 6. This CDR3 spans 12 amino acids. CDR3 residues: CAPRGVADTQYF. In nucleotides, the CDR3 is TGTGCCCCCCGGGGGGTAGCAGATACGCAGTATTTT.

This CDR3 reads CASRDGTGGEKLFF. DNA for the CDR3: TGTGCCAGCAGAGACGGGACAGGGGGCGAAAAACTGTTTTTT. This chain uses TRBV28 with TRBJ1-4; 12 bases align to TRBD1. This CDR3 has 14 amino acids. After removal of 6 bases from V and 8 bases from J, the junction contained 4 bases not matched to a gene. CDR1 and CDR2 from the germline V gene are MDHEN and SYDVKM.

There are a few counts of this clone. This rearrangement joins TRBV7-3 to TRBJ2-3; 7 nucleotides align to TRBD2. This CDR3 contains 14 residues. Germline V lookup: CDR1 SGHTA, CDR2 FQGTGA. J gave up 0 bases and V 5 bases, and 2 bases lay outside the gene matches. The chain's CDR3 is CASSHSGSTDTQYF. CDR3 nucleotides: TGTGCCAGCAGCCATAGCGGGAGCACAGATACGCAGTATTTT.

The J gene is TRBJ2-3, the V gene TRBV27; D is uncertain. Germline CDR1 MNHEY, CDR2 SMNVEV (reference sequence). The CDR3 is 13 residues long. V was clipped by 6 bases and J by 0 bases, with 7 bases between them. CDR3 sequence (DNA): TGTGCCAGCAGAAAGTTTAGCACAGATACGCAGTATTTT. Encoded protein: CASRKFSTDTQYF.

This clone appeared a few times. The chain links TRBV6-7 to TRBJ1-2, with unresolved D. TRBV6-7 is labeled an ORF, and its function is uncertain. Trimming removed 0 bases from V and 5 bases from J, with 16 bases in between. The CDR3 consists of 16 residues. CDR3 in amino acids: CASSYSALVYRYGYTF. CDR3 DNA sequence: TGTGCCAGCAGTTACTCAGCTCTGGTTTATCGGTATGGCTACACCTTC.

This chain links TRBV7-2 with TRBJ2-7, with D maybe TRBD1 (5 bases). Trimming removed 1 base at V and 2 bases at J, with 15 bases between. The CDR3 sequence is 16 residues long. Germline V gene lookup returns CDR1 SGHTA and CDR2 FQGNSA. The CDR3, as DNA: TGTGCCAGCAGCTTAGATCAGGGCAGGGCAGCCTACGAGCAGTACTTC. This translates into CASSLDQGRAAYEQYF.

The V and J genes are TRBV2 and TRBJ1-1; no clear D gene. Trimming cost V 11 bases and J 2 bases, with 15 bases left between them. The V gene's germline CDR1 is SNHLY and CDR2 FYNNEI. The CDR3 length is 13 residues. In nucleotides, the CDR3 is TGTGCCGCCGCCCTGGAGGCCAACACTGAAGCTTTCTTT. Its translation: CAAALEANTEAFF.

The chain employs TRBV21-1 and TRBJ2-7; the DNA was not compared with TRBD2, the D call given in the table. TRBV21-1 is termed a pseudogene. The CDR3 spans 14 residues. CDR3 loop: CASSLGTDFGEQYF. DNA for the CDR3: TGTGCCAGCAGCCTCGGGACTGACTTCGGCGAGCAGTACTTC.

The chain has TRBV28 and TRBJ2-7, with a possible D match to TRBD1 (6 bases). Deletions cut 6 bases from V and 4 bases from J, with 16 bases between. This CDR3 spans 14 amino acids. From germline, CDR1 is MDHEN and CDR2 SYDVKM. CDR3 coding DNA: TGTGCCAGCAGGTTGACAGGAGATTTTTACGAGCAGTACTTC. Amino acid sequence: CASRLTGDFYEQYF.

The V gene is TRBV2, the J gene TRBJ2-2, with 8 positions matching TRBD1. Germline CDR1 is SNHLY and CDR2 is FYNNEI. V lost 6 bases and J lost 5; bases outside the gene matches: 8. The CDR3 has 15 amino acids. CDR3 protein: CASSPQGAGTGELFF. The CDR3 DNA reads TGTGCCAGCAGCCCTCAGGGGGCTGGGACCGGGGAGCTGTTTTTT.

The chain links TRBV7-9 to TRBJ1-2; 7 bases are a match to TRBD1. The V segment lost 7 bases and the J segment 1 base; nucleotides outside the gene matches: 6. Germline V gene data show CDR1 as SEHNR and CDR2 as FQNEAQ (reference sequence). There are 14 residues in the CDR3. CDR3 region: CASIRGADNYGYTF. CDR3 DNA: TGTGCCAGCATCAGGGGGGCGGATAACTATGGCTACACCTTC.

V usage is TRBV27 and J usage is TRBJ2-2; maybe TRBD2 (6 bases). V dropped 6 bases and J dropped 6 bases, with 17 bases sitting between them. Germline CDR1 is MNHEY and CDR2 is SMNVEV (reference sequence). This CDR3 spans 15 amino acids. The CDR3 region has the DNA TGTGCCAGCAGCCGGACTAAAGCATATTCCGGGGAGCTGTTTTTT. Its protein product is CASSRTKAYSGELFF.

The sample holds one count of this clone. V is TRBV6-1 and J is TRBJ2-1; no definite D call. Trimming shortened V by 5 bases and J by 6 bases, and 14 bases separated the two germline ends. Germline assignment: CDR1 MNHNS and CDR2 SASEGT. The CDR3 has 14 residues. CDR3 sequence: CASSRSGRVNEQFF. In DNA form, the CDR3 reads TGTGCCAGCAGTCGCTCGGGTCGGGTCAATGAGCAGTTCTTC.

About this clone: The CDR3 does not end in the conserved phenylalanine or tryptophan, so this is likely a read error. The chain is built from TRBV7-6 and TRBJ1-1; the match to TRBD1 covers 7 bases. Trimming took 6 bases from V and 4 from J; bases not matched to a gene: 5. CDR1 and CDR2 from the germline V gene are SGHVS and FNYEAQ. The CDR3 spans 13 residues. The CDR3, as DNA: TGTGCCAGCAGAACAGGGGAGACCACTGAAGCTTTCCTT. It encodes CASRTGETTEAFL.